This is a list of T cell receptor beta chains from one sample in a study of T cells in Graves' hyperthyroidism and ophthalmopathy. One entry per CDR3 protein, called by TCRdb with MiXCR from the multiplex PCR reads. The data show hundreds of thousands of distinct CDR3 sequences, 12% to 15% seen once. The sample taken for sequencing was blood. The receptor set was obtained from a woman between 18 and 29 years old with Graves' hyperthyroidism. Each CDR3 is given with its conserved first and last residue. D genes are given only for firm matches. Size tells how often a clone was seen (once, few, many) or the class of an expanded clone, and some rows leave it out.

J gene | CDR3 length | clone size | V gene | D gene | CDR3 protein | CDR3 DNA
TRBJ1-1 | 14 | - | TRBV6-5 | - | CASSYSTRNTEAFF | TGTGCCAGCAGTTACTCGACTAGGAACACTGAAGCTTTCTTT
TRBJ1-2 | 15 | - | TRBV7-9 | - | CASSLDRAGNYGYTF | TGTGCCAGCAGCTTAGACAGGGCCGGTAACTATGGCTACACCTTC
TRBJ1-1 | 15 | many | TRBV27 | - | CASSLYPGPNTEAFF | TGTGCCAGCAGTTTATATCCAGGACCGAACACTGAAGCTTTCTTT
TRBJ2-1 | 15 | many | TRBV11-3 | - | CASSFGTGSYNEQFF | TGTGCCAGCAGCTTCGGGACTGGCTCCTACAATGAGCAGTTCTTC
TRBJ2-3 | 15 | many | TRBV3-1 | - | CASSPSYGITDTQYF | TGTGCCAGCAGCCCGTCTTACGGAATCACAGATACGCAGTATTTT
TRBJ2-7 | 17 | - | TRBV7-2 | - | CASSLYLGQGTSYEQYF | TGTGCCAGCAGCTTATATTTAGGGCAGGGGACTTCCTACGAGCAGTACTTC
TRBJ2-5 | 18 | few | TRBV9 | - | CASSVDPSGQGWRETQYF | TGTGCCAGCAGCGTAGACCCCTCGGGGCAGGGGTGGCGGGAGACCCAGTACTTC
TRBJ1-5 | 15 | many | TRBV18 | - | CASSPKGPGGQPQHF | TGTGCCAGCTCACCAAAGGGGCCCGGGGGACAGCCCCAGCATTTT
TRBJ1-5 | 12 | - | TRBV15 | - | CATSRDSSPQHF | TGTGCCACCAGCAGAGATTCCTCTCCCCAGCATTTT
TRBJ2-1 | 16 | few | TRBV24-1 | - | CATSDTSRQNYNEQFF | TGTGCCACCAGTGACACCTCTCGACAGAATTACAATGAGCAGTTCTTC
TRBJ2-4 | 18 | many | TRBV20-1 | TRBD2 | CSAPGGSGGLVAKNIQYF | TGCAGTGCCCCGGGGGGTAGCGGAGGCTTGGTAGCCAAAAACATTCAGTACTTC
TRBJ2-1 | 16 | - | TRBV19 | - | CASSIRGSGSYNEQFF | TGTGCCAGTAGTATTCGGGGATCGGGCTCCTACAATGAGCAGTTCTTC
TRBJ1-2 | 16 | many | TRBV5-4 | - | CASSQTLAPGGYGYTF | TGTGCCAGCAGCCAGACACTTGCCCCGGGTGGCTATGGCTACACCTTC
TRBJ1-3 | 15 | many | TRBV6-1 | - | CASSTTQFPGNTIYF | TGTGCCAGCAGTACCACACAGTTTCCTGGAAACACCATATATTTT
TRBJ2-7 | 13 | - | TRBV12-5 | - | CASGPSGGDEQYF | TGTGCTAGTGGTCCGTCCGGTGGGGACGAGCAGTACTTC
TRBJ2-7 | 15 | many | TRBV12-3/TRBV12-4 | TRBD2 | CASSPRLAGLDEQYF | TGTGCCAGCAGTCCCCGACTAGCGGGATTAGACGAGCAGTACTTC
TRBJ2-5 | 15 | - | TRBV19 | - | CASKTRTGTKETQYF | TGTGCCAGTAAGACCCGGACGGGAACCAAAGAGACCCAGTACTTC
TRBJ2-1 | 14 | few | TRBV9 | - | CASSGAAWDNEQFF | TGTGCCAGCAGCGGGGCTGCCTGGGACAATGAGCAGTTCTTC
TRBJ2-2 | 14 | - | TRBV29-1 | TRBD1 | CSVGGQGGTGELFF | TGCAGCGTTGGAGGACAGGGGGGCACCGGGGAGCTGTTTTTT
TRBJ2-7 | 19 | - | TRBV15 | TRBD1 | CATSRGWGTGGDSTYEQYF | TGTGCCACCAGCAGGGGGTGGGGAACAGGGGGAGATTCAACCTACGAGCAGTACTTC
TRBJ2-7 | 17 | - | TRBV7-2 | TRBD1 | CASSLVGTGALSYEQYF | TGTGCCAGCAGCTTAGTGGGGACAGGGGCCCTCTCCTACGAGCAGTACTTC
TRBJ2-7 | 17 | few | TRBV2 | TRBD2 | CASRGLALFSSPYEQYF | TGTGCCAGCAGGGGACTAGCACTATTCAGTTCTCCTTACGAGCAGTACTTC
TRBJ1-2 | 23 | many | TRBV11-2 | - | CASSHPYAGGGRGALAGGLGYTF | TGTGCCAGCAGCCACCCTTATGCCGGGGGTGGAAGGGGTGCGCTAGCGGGGGGGCTAGGCTACACCTTC
TRBJ2-7 | 17 | many | TRBV20-1 | TRBD2 | CSARDPSGPKRNYEQYF | TGCAGTGCTAGAGATCCTAGCGGGCCCAAACGGAACTACGAGCAGTACTTC
TRBJ2-7 | 13 | many | TRBV20-1 | - | CSARDQAGYEQYF | TGCAGTGCTAGAGACCAGGCGGGCTACGAGCAGTACTTC
TRBJ1-1 | 13 | many | TRBV6-2/TRBV6-3 | - | CASSYSGDPEAFF | TGTGCCAGCAGTTACTCGGGGGATCCTGAAGCTTTCTTT
TRBJ1-2 | 11 | - | TRBV20-1 | - | CSARVLQGYTF | TGCAGTGCTAGAGTCCTACAAGGCTACACCTTC
TRBJ2-1 | 15 | many | TRBV11-2 | TRBD2 | CASSSRLAGDNEQFF | TGTGCCAGCAGCTCCCGACTAGCGGGAGACAATGAGCAGTTCTTC
TRBJ2-5 | 15 | few | TRBV7-2 | - | CASSLESWSPETQYF | TGTGCCAGCAGCTTAGAATCTTGGTCACCAGAGACCCAGTACTTC
TRBJ2-1 | 17 | many | TRBV30 | TRBD2 | CAWRAGTSGFIYNEQFF | TGTGCCTGGAGGGCAGGGACTAGCGGGTTTATCTACAATGAGCAGTTCTTC
TRBJ2-3 | 13 | many | TRBV11-2 | - | CASSLVPTDTQYF | TGTGCCAGCAGCTTAGTTCCCACAGATACGCAGTATTTT
TRBJ2-1 | 18 | few | TRBV4-3 | TRBD2 | CASSQDPLAGVSYNEQFF | TGCGCCAGCAGCCAAGATCCCTTAGCGGGAGTGAGTTACAATGAGCAGTTCTTC
TRBJ1-2 | 15 | many | TRBV30 | - | CAWSGPEGGPYGYTF | TGTGCCTGGAGTGGCCCGGAGGGGGGGCCCTATGGCTACACCTTC
TRBJ1-1 | 14 | many | TRBV2 | - | CASSPGHLNTEAFF | TGTGCCAGCAGTCCGGGACACTTGAACACTGAAGCTTTCTTT
TRBJ1-1 | 12 | many | TRBV30 | - | CAWSPISHEAFF | TGTGCCTGGAGCCCAATATCGCATGAAGCTTTCTTT
TRBJ2-7 | 11 | - | TRBV20-1 | - | CSAIDRYEQYF | TGCAGTGCTATCGACCGCTACGAGCAGTACTTC
TRBJ2-1 | 15 | few | TRBV4-1 | TRBD1 | CASSQGGTGYNEQFF | TGCGCCAGCAGCCAAGGAGGGACAGGGTACAATGAGCAGTTCTTC
TRBJ2-2 | 18 | - | TRBV2 | TRBD2 | CASSDLGLAGENTGELFF | TGTGCCAGCAGTGATCTGGGACTAGCGGGGGAGAACACCGGGGAGCTGTTTTTT
TRBJ2-5 | 14 | many | TRBV28 | - | CASSTPSVQETQYF | TGTGCCAGCAGCACCCCATCGGTACAAGAGACCCAGTACTTC
TRBJ2-1 | 11 | many | TRBV20-1 | - | CSARDRAEQFF | TGCAGTGCTAGAGATAGAGCAGAGCAGTTCTTC
TRBJ1-1 | 15 | many | TRBV7-8 | - | CASSLALGPNTEAFF | TGTGCCAGCAGCTTAGCGCTCGGACCTAACACTGAAGCTTTCTTT
TRBJ1-1 | 14 | few | TRBV4-1 | - | CASSQGQKNTEAFF | TGCGCCAGCAGCCAAGGACAGAAGAACACTGAAGCTTTCTTT
TRBJ2-3 | 15 | many | TRBV29-1 | - | CSVEVRNMRGDTQYF | TGCAGCGTTGAGGTTAGGAACATGAGAGGGGATACGCAGTATTTT
TRBJ2-1 | 11 | many | TRBV12-3/TRBV12-4 | - | CASSFGDEQFF | TGTGCCAGCAGCTTTGGCGATGAGCAGTTCTTC
TRBJ2-1 | 18 | few | TRBV13 | - | CASSSSGPYRSSYNEQFF | TGTGCCAGCAGCTCCTCCGGGCCTTATCGAAGCTCCTACAATGAGCAGTTCTTC